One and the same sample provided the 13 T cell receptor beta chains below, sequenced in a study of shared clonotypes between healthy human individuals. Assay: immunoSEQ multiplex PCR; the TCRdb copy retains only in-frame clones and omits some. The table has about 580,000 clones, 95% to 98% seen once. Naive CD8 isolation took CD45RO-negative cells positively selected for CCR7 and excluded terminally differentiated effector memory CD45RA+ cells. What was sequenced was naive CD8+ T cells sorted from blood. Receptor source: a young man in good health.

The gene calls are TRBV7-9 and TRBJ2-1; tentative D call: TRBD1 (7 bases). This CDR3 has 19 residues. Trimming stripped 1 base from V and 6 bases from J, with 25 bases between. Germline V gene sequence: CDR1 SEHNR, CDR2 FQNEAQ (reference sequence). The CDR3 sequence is CASSLGQGDSSQDGNEQFF. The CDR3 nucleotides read TGTGCCAGCAGCTTAGGGCAGGGGGACTCCTCCCAAGATGGCAATGAGCAGTTCTTC.

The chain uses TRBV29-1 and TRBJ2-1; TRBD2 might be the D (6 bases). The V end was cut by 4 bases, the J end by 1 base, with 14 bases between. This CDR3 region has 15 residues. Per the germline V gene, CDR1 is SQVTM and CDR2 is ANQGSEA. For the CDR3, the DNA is TGCAGCGTTGCCGGGACTGCTGAATCCTACAATGAGCAGTTCTTC. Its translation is CSVAGTAESYNEQFF.

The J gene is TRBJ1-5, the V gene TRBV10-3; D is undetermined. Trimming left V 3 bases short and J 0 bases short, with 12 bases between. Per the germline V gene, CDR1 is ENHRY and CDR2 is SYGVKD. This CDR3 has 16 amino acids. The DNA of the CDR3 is TGTGCCATCAGTGAAAACTACAAGGATAGCAATCAGCCCCAGCATTTT. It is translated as CAISENYKDSNQPQHF.

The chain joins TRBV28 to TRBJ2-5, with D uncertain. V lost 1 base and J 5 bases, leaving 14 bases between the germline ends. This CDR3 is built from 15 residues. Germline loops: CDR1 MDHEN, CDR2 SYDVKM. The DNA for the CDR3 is TGTGCCAGCAGTTTATACTCTAGAGGTGGCGAGACCCAGTACTTC. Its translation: CASSLYSRGGETQYF. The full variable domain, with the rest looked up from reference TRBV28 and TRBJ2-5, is DVKVTQSSRYLVKRTGEKVFLECVQDMDHENMFWYRQDPGLGLRLIYFSYDVKMKEKGDIPEGYSVSREKKERFSLILESASTNQTSMYLCASSLYSRGGETQYFGPGTRLLVL.

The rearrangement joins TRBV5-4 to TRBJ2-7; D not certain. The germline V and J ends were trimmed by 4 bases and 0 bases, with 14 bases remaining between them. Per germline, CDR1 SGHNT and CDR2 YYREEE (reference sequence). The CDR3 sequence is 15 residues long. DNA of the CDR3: TGTGCCAGCAGCCACTCGTCTCGGGTCTCCTACGAGCAGTACTTC. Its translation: CASSHSSRVSYEQYF.

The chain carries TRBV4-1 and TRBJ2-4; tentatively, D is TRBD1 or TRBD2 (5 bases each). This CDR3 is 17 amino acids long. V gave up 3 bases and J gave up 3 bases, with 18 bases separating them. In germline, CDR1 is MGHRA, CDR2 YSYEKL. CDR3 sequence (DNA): TGCGCCAGCAGCCACTCGGCGGCCCAGGGAGACAAAAACATTCAGTACTTC. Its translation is CASSHSAAQGDKNIQYF.

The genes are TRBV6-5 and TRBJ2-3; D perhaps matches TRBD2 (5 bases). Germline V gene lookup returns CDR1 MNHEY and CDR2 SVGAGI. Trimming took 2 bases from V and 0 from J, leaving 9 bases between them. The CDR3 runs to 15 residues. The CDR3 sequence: CASSYSRGSTDTQYF. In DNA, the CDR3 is TGTGCCAGCAGTTACAGTCGGGGAAGCACAGATACGCAGTATTTT.

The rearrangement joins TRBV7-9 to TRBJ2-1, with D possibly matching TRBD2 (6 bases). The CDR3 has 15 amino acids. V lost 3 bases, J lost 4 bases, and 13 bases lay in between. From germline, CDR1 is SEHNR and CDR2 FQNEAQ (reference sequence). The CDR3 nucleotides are TGTGCCAGCAGCTTCCGGGACTCGTTATACAATGAGCAGTTCTTC. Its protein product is CASSFRDSLYNEQFF. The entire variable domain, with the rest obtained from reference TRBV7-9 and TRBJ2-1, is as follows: DTGVSQNPRHKITKRGQNVTFRCDPISEHNRLYWYRQTLGQGPEFLTYFQNEAQLEKSRLLSDRFSAERPKGSFSTLEIQRTEQGDSAMYLCASSFRDSLYNEQFFGPGTRLTVL.

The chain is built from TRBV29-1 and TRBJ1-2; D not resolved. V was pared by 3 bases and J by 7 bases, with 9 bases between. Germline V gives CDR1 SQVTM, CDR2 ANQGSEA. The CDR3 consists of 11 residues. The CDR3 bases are TGCAGCGTTGAGACAAGGAGTGGCTACACCTTC. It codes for CSVETRSGYTF.

The CDR3 sequence: CASRHRSSYEQYF. The CDR3, as DNA: TGTGCCAGCAGACACCGATCCTCCTACGAGCAGTACTTC. The chain employs TRBV14 and TRBJ2-7; unclear D gene. V lost 6 bases and J 0 bases, leaving 9 bases between the germline ends. Per the germline V gene, CDR1 is SGHDN and CDR2 is FVKESK. The CDR3 loop spans 13 amino acids.

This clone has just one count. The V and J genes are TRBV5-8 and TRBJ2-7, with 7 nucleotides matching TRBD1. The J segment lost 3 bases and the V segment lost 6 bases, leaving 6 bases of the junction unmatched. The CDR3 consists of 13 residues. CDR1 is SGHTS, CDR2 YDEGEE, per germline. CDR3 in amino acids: CASTIQGSYEQYF. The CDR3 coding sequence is TGTGCCAGCACCATACAGGGGAGCTACGAGCAGTACTTC.

The CDR3, as DNA: TGTGCCAGCAGCGCCCCGCGACAGGGGGCTTTGGGTGGCTACACCTTC. Residues: CASSAPRQGALGGYTF. The chain combines TRBV9 with TRBJ1-2, with 10 bases identical to TRBD1. Trimming cost V 3 bases and J 7 bases; bases outside gene matches: 12. CDR3 length: 16 amino acids. The germline V gene encodes CDR1 SGDLS and CDR2 YYNGEE.

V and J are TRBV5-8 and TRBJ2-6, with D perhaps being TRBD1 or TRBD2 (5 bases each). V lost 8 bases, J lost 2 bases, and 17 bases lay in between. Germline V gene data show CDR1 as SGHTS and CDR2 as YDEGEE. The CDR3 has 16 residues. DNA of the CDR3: TGTGCCAGGACGCATAAAAGGGGAGCTGGGGCCAACGTCCTGACTTTC. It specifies CARTHKRGAGANVLTF.